The source of this T cell receptor (beta chain) is a study of a mutant IDH1 vaccine in newly diagnosed glioma. The overall study: Vaccines were begun 4-6 weeks after radiotherapy alone, or with temozolomide cycles. Pretreatment consisted of radiotherapy, temozolomide, or both, with most receiving both. Points from the study as a whole: No link was apparently found between pseudoprogression and changes in top peripheral T cell clonotypes. Among all patients, vaccine-induced immune responses occurred in roughly 93%.

This clone came up a few times. Antigen: not known. Clones were sequenced by immunoSEQ multiplex PCR, and TCRdb holds only the in-frame ones, with some missing. The data show roughly 43,000 clones, with about 76% seen just once and approximately 5.3% held by the top ten. Time point described: week 23, last vaccination. The investigators gave 300 ug of mutant IDH1 20-mer peptide in each vaccine dose, together with topical imiquimod. There are 16 residues in the CDR3. Germline trimming cut 2 bases from V and 0 bases from J; bases unmatched to any gene: 6. Germline CDR1 SGHNT, CDR2 YYREEE (reference sequence).

This sequence was found in a man aged 45-65 years with glioma. Specimen: PBMCs, collected from a glioma patient whose treatment included an IDH1 peptide vaccine. V gene TRBV5-4 combines with J gene TRBJ1-2; 8 bases fit TRBD1. The CDR3 region is CASSFPQGDTNYGYTF. CDR3 DNA: TGTGCCAGCAGCTTCCCACAGGGGGATACTAACTATGGCTACACCTTC.